The 8 T cell receptor beta chains below were found in one sample sequenced in a study of beta chain features in type 1 diabetes. Notes on the study in general: Shortening of TCRB CDR3s, moderate but significant, appeared in all four CD4+ subsets of Type 1 diabetes patients.

TCRB transcripts that were expressed got sequenced, as all of the isolated RNA had been reverse transcribed. Clones were read by immunoSEQ multiplex PCR, and TCRdb kept only the in-frame ones, dropping some. Of roughly 290,000 clones in the sample, about 15% are singletons; the top ten hold about 0.014%. Antigens of these TCRs are unknown. The sample was naive CD4+ T cells from blood. Receptors originate from a man aged 18 to 30 with type 1 diabetes.

The chain uses TRBV18 and TRBJ1-1, with a tentative D call TRBD1 (5 bases). Germline CDR1 KGHSH, CDR2 LQKENI. V lost 3 bases and J lost 0, with 11 bases in between. This CDR3 is 15 amino acids long. The CDR3 region is CASSPGGSLNTEAFF. As DNA, the CDR3 is TGTGCCAGCTCACCGGGGGGGTCTTTGAACACTGAAGCTTTCTTT. The entire variable domain, with the rest obtained from reference TRBV18 and TRBJ1-1, is as follows: NAGVMQNPRHLVRRRGQEARLRCSPMKGHSHVYWYRQLPEEGLKFMVYLQKENIIDESGMPKERFSAEFPKEGPSILRIQQVVRGDSAAYFCASSPGGSLNTEAFFGQGTRLTVV.

The chain couples TRBV4-2 to TRBJ1-1; D is possibly TRBD1 (6 bases). Trimming stripped 4 bases from V and 0 bases from J, with 15 bases between. This CDR3 spans 16 amino acids. Germline lookup yields CDR1 LGHNA and CDR2 YNFKEQ. The CDR3 DNA reads TGTGCCAGCAGCCGTTCAGGCGGACAGATGAACACTGAAGCTTTCTTT. It codes for CASSRSGGQMNTEAFF.

The gene calls are TRBV5-1 and TRBJ2-3; D may be TRBD2 (5 bases). The germline V gene has CDR1 SGHRS and CDR2 YFSETQ. Trimming shortened V by 6 bases and J by 3 bases, and 8 bases separated the two germline ends. The CDR3 is made up of 12 amino acids. The CDR3, as DNA: TGCGCCAGCACCCCGGGGACAGATACGCAGTATTTT. It is translated as CASTPGTDTQYF.

This clone was found a few times. This rearrangement joins TRBV18 to TRBJ1-2; D unresolved. CDR1 KGHSH and CDR2 LQKENI come from the germline V gene. The germline V and J ends were trimmed by 6 bases and 5 bases, with 16 bases remaining between them. This CDR3 has 14 residues. The CDR3, as DNA: TGTGCCAGCTCCCTCGCAGGACTGACGTATGGCTACACCTTC. Its translation: CASSLAGLTYGYTF.

This clone was detected only a few times. The chain employs TRBV5-1 and TRBJ1-2, with D maybe TRBD1 (5 bases). Germline V gene lookup returns CDR1 SGHRS and CDR2 YFSETQ. There are 14 residues in the CDR3. Trimming left V 2 bases short and J 8 bases short, with 16 bases between. The chain's CDR3 is CASSFNQGIEGYTF. In DNA form, the CDR3 reads TGCGCCAGCAGCTTCAATCAGGGAATTGAGGGCTACACCTTC.

The chain recombines TRBV5-4 with TRBJ2-1; 16 bases map to TRBD2. The germline CDR1 and CDR2 sequences are SGHNT and YYREEE (reference sequence). The length of the CDR3 is 18 residues. Unmatched junction bases numbered 8, after V lost 4 bases and J lost 4 bases. The CDR3 region is CASSRGTSGRGNYNEQFF. The CDR3 DNA sequence: TGTGCCAGCAGCCGCGGGACTAGCGGGAGGGGAAATTACAATGAGCAGTTCTTC.

This clone was seen only a few times. J is TRBJ1-5 and V is TRBV29-1; no clear D. Germline V lookup: CDR1 SQVTM, CDR2 ANQGSEA. The CDR3 totals 12 residues. V was shortened by 4 bases and J by 0 bases, with 4 bases between the two germline ends. CDR3 nucleotide sequence: TGCAGCGTTGCGAGTAGCAATCAGCCCCAGCATTTT. Its protein product is CSVASSNQPQHF.

The chain joins TRBV18 to TRBJ2-3; 11 bases match TRBD2. CDR1 KGHSH and CDR2 LQKENI come from the germline V gene. The J segment lost 4 bases and the V segment lost 5 bases, leaving 2 bases of the junction unmatched. This CDR3 spans 14 amino acids. The CDR3 bases are TGTGCCAGCTCATCGACTAGCGGGGCAGATACGCAGTATTTT. This sequence encodes CASSSTSGADTQYF.